Sequencing of this TCR beta chain was carried out in a study of OX40 agonist ivuxolimab in advanced cancers. Produced via immunoSEQ multiplex PCR; TCRdb's table is partial and in-frame only. This table holds about 76,000 clones, about 89% found once. Trimming pared 0 bases from V and 5 bases from J, leaving 7 bases between. The CDR3 totals 13 residues. Looked up from germline, CDR1 is SEHNR and CDR2 is FQNEAQ (reference sequence). The V call is TRBV7-9, the J call TRBJ1-1; D is unresolved. Material: CD4+ or CD8+ T cells sorted from blood, obtained in a trial of the OX40 agonist ivuxolimab. The receptor comes from an adult with an advanced solid tumor such as melanoma, head and neck, liver or kidney cancer. The CDR3 DNA reads as TGTGCCAGCAGCTTAGCGGTATTAACTGAAGCTTTCTTT. Translating gives CASSLAVLTEAFF.